This T cell receptor beta chain was sequenced in a study of early T cells in non-severe SARS-CoV-2 infection. Study overall: Sequencing used unsorted whole-blood bulk RNA, so chains lack pairing. Study-wide findings and caveats: Anti-spike CD8 specificities were favored by VDJdb matching, whose results missed private and CD4 specificities.

In germline, CDR1 is LNHNV, CDR2 YYDKDF (reference sequence). Deletions cut 4 bases from V and 0 bases from J, with 19 bases between. The CDR3 has 18 residues. The TCR library protocol attached unique molecular identifiers to the individual cDNA molecules. TCRdb reprocessed the 5' RACE reads via MiXCR and lists one record per CDR3 protein. This sample has about 33,000 distinct CDR3 sequences, with about 5% found just once. In regard to this clonotype: Its antigen is still unknown.

The gene calls are TRBV15 and TRBJ1-5; D is unresolved. Sequencing was carried out using whole blood. The receptor comes from an adult who was a healthcare worker with PCR-confirmed SARS-CoV-2 infection or an uninfected control (not recorded which). The CDR3 DNA sequence: TGTGCCACCAGCAATGGACGGAGCCGACTTTATAGCAATCAGCCCCAGCATTTT. Its protein product is CATSNGRSRLYSNQPQHF. Using reference TRBV15 and TRBJ1-5 for the parts outside the CDR3, the full variable domain is DAMVIQNPRYQVTQFGKPVTLSCSQTLNHNVMYWYQQKSSQAPKLLFHYYDKDFNNEADTPDNFQSRRPNTSFCFLDIRSPGLGDTAMYLCATSNGRSRLYSNQPQHFGDGTRLSIL.